This T cell receptor (beta chain) was recorded in a study of blood T cell repertoires in COVID-19. Across the study: Some COVID-19 samples were acute and others convalescent; all came from the United States, Italy and Spain. The analysed material was cDNA or gDNA that came from T cells, B-cell-depleted T cells, or PBMCs.

Clones were read by immunoSEQ multiplex PCR, and TCRdb kept only the in-frame ones, dropping some. The profile covers tens of thousands of clones, with 70% to 90% appearing a single time and 4.9% taken by the ten largest. The V gene end was trimmed by 5 bases and the J gene end by 3 bases; junction bases not matched to a gene: 7. This CDR3 spans 16 amino acids. The germline gives CDR1 MDHEN, CDR2 SYDVKM. This sequence joins TRBV28 and TRBJ2-3, with 11 positions matching TRBD1. The material sequenced was peripheral blood. The clonotype was recovered from a man between 70 and 80 years old with active COVID-19. The CDR3 is CASSPTGTGGTDTQYF. As DNA, the CDR3 is TGTGCCAGCAGTCCGACCGGGACAGGGGGGACAGATACGCAGTATTTT.